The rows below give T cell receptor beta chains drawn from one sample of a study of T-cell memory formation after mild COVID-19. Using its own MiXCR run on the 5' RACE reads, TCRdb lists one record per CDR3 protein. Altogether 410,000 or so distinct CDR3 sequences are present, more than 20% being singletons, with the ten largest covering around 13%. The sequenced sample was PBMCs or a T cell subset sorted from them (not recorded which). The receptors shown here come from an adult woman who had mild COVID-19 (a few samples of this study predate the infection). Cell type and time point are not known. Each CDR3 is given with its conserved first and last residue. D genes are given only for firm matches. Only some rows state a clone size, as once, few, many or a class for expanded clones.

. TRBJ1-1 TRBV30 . CAWSVRGRVNTEAFF TGTGCCTGGAGTGTACGAGGGAGGGTGAACACTGAAGCTTTCTTT
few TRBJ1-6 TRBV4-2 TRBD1 CASSLGQGADSPLHF TGTGCCAGCAGCCTAGGACAGGGGGCAGACTCACCCCTCCACTTT
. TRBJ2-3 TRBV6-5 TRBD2 CASSSRPKTSGGGGTQYF TGTGCCAGCAGTTCCCGACCTAAGACTAGCGGGGGGGGAGGTACGCAGTATTTT
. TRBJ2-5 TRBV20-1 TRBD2 CSARASGEETQYF TGCAGTGCTAGGGCTAGCGGGGAGGAGACCCAGTACTTC
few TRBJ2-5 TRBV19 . CASSIRWTETQYF TGTGCCAGTAGTATACGGTGGACGGAGACCCAGTACTTC
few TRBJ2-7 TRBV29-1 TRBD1 CSGGQGVSYEQYF TGCAGCGGCGGACAGGGGGTTTCCTACGAGCAGTACTTC
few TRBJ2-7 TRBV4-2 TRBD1 CASSPRTGKDEQYF TGTGCCAGCAGCCCAAGGACAGGGAAGGACGAGCAGTACTTC
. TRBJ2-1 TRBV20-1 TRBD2 CSASGTSGGRSYNEQFF TGCAGTGCTAGTGGGACTAGCGGGGGTAGGTCCTACAATGAGCAGTTCTTC
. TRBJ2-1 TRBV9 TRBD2 CASSVVRLAGVNEQFF TGTGCCAGCAGCGTAGTTAGACTAGCGGGAGTTAATGAGCAGTTCTTC
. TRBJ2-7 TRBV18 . CASSHKPYEQYF TGTGCCAGCTCACACAAACCCTACGAGCAGTACTTC
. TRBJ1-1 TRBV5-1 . CASSFPGVNTEAFF TGCGCCAGCAGCTTCCCCGGAGTGAACACTGAAGCTTTCTTT
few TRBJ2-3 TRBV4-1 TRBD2 CASSLHGGDTDTQYF TGCGCCAGCAGCCTTCACGGGGGGGACACAGATACGCAGTATTTT
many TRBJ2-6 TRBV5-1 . CASSLSGSGANVLTF TGTGCCAGCAGCTTAAGTGGCTCTGGGGCCAACGTCCTGACTTTC
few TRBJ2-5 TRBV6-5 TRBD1 CASTLGQGQQTQYF TGTGCCAGCACCCTCGGACAGGGGCAACAGACCCAGTACTTC
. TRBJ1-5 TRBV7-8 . CASSPKSDSNQPQHF TGTGCCAGCAGCCCCAAGTCCGATAGCAATCAGCCCCAGCATTTT
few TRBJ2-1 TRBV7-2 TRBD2 CASATYLTSGGPLLFF TGTGCCAGCGCCACCTACCTGACTAGCGGGGGGCCCCTGCTGTTCTTC